This TCR beta chain was obtained from a study of blood T cell repertoires in COVID-19. About the study: Acute and convalescent COVID-19 specimens originated in the United States, Italy and Spain.

Germline-derived CDR1 and CDR2 are MNHEY and SVGAGI. The CDR3 is 12 residues long. V lost 6 bases, J lost 9 bases, and 11 bases lay in between. Original processing methods: Nucleated cell counts were estimated from reference gene primer amplification. Here immunoSEQ multiplex PCR was the method, and the copy in TCRdb shows in-frame clones only, minus some. V, J and clone size were drawn from that table, and D and trimming were deduced from the DNA. The data hold around 140,000 clones, with roughly 80% observed a single time. The chain links TRBV6-5 to TRBJ1-4, with D possibly TRBD1 on 6 matching bases. What was sequenced was peripheral blood. The source of this sequence is a man aged 50 to 60 with acute or convalescent COVID-19. Here the CDR3 reads CASRDSRQKLFF. CDR3 bases: TGTGCCAGCAGGGACAGTAGGCAAAAACTGTTTTTT.